This entry lists 25 T cell receptor beta chains sequenced from one sample in a study of beta chain features in type 1 diabetes. Findings and limits, study-wide: Moderately but significantly shorter TCRB CDR3s were found in Type 1 diabetes patients in all four CD4+ subsets.

cDNA synthesis used the whole RNA isolate, giving expressed TCRB sequences. The table came from immunoSEQ multiplex PCR; TCRdb's copy has only in-frame clones and leaves some out. The sample carries about 660,000 clones, over 13% recorded once. Their recognized antigens are unknown. The material sequenced was naive CD4+ T cells from blood. Receptors originate from a man younger than 35 with type 1 diabetes.

The chain links TRBV4-2 to TRBJ2-1, with a weak D call TRBD2 (6 bases). Germline loops: CDR1 LGHNA, CDR2 YNFKEQ. CDR3 size: 17 residues. V was cut by 2 bases and J by 2 bases, with 16 bases left in between. The CDR3 DNA follows: TGTGCCAGCAGCCAAAGGATCGGGATAGCGGCCTACAATGAGCAGTTCTTC. Its translation is CASSQRIGIAAYNEQFF.

This sequence joins TRBV5-1 and TRBJ2-1; tentative D call: TRBD1 (5 bases). This CDR3 has 13 amino acids. V lost 5 bases to trimming and J lost 8 bases, with 14 bases between them. CDR1 and CDR2 (germline): SGHRS, YFSETQ. CDR3 DNA: TGCGCCAGCAGTGGAAGGGGCGCCGATGAGCAGTTCTTC. This translates into CASSGRGADEQFF.

The sample holds a few counts of this clone. The chain carries TRBV15 and TRBJ2-7; a possible D gene is TRBD1 (6 bases). This CDR3 comprises 14 residues. V was pared by 0 bases and J by 4 bases, with 10 bases between. Germline V gene sequence: CDR1 LNHNV, CDR2 YYDKDF (reference sequence). CDR3 sequence (DNA): TGTGCCACCAGCAGAGATATACAGGGTTACGAGCAGTACTTC. Encoded protein: CATSRDIQGYEQYF.

Only a few counts were recorded for this clone. The rearrangement uses TRBV5-4 and TRBJ2-2; 10 positions match TRBD2. The CDR3 extends over 17 amino acids. The ends lost 1 base at V and 3 bases at J; junction bases unmatched: 6. Looked up from germline, CDR1 is SGHNT and CDR2 is YYREEE (reference sequence). CDR3 sequence: CASSLFVAGGYTGELFF. CDR3 nucleotide sequence: TGTGCCAGCAGCTTGTTTGTAGCGGGGGGCTACACCGGGGAGCTGTTTTTT.

V is TRBV6-1 and J is TRBJ1-5; D gene ambiguous. Germline loops: CDR1 MNHNS, CDR2 SASEGT. Trimming removed 8 bases at V and 1 base at J, with 6 bases between. The CDR3 contains 12 residues. The DNA of the CDR3 is TGTGCCAGCGACCCGAGCAATCAGCCCCAGCATTTT. It encodes CASDPSNQPQHF.

This chain links TRBV6-5 with TRBJ2-7, with a weak D call TRBD2 (5 bases). Germline V lookup: CDR1 MNHEY, CDR2 SVGAGI. Trimming stripped 7 bases from V and 2 bases from J, with 9 bases between. This CDR3 has 12 amino acids. The CDR3 nucleotides are TGTGCCAGCATGGGGAGAGCCTACGAGCAGTACTTC. This codes for CASMGRAYEQYF.

This rearrangement joins TRBV11-2 to TRBJ2-1; 9 bases map to TRBD2. Trimming removed 2 bases from V and 5 bases from J; junction bases left unmatched: 10. Germline V gene lookup returns CDR1 SGHAT and CDR2 FQNNGV. The CDR3 contains 17 residues. CDR3 amino acids: CASSLWGLAGGDNEQFF. In nucleotides, the CDR3 is TGTGCCAGCAGCTTATGGGGGTTGGCGGGAGGGGACAATGAGCAGTTCTTC.

In the case of this clone: Other DNA sequences in the sample encode the same CDR3. The chain recombines TRBV12-5 with TRBJ2-1, with D perhaps TRBD1 (5 bases). With 0 bases removed from V and 4 bases from J, the gap between germline ends came to 10 bases. Germline values: CDR1 LGHNT, CDR2 FRNRAP. The CDR3 totals 15 residues. The CDR3 protein is CASGLVRGGYNEQFF. CDR3 DNA sequence: TGTGCTAGTGGTTTGGTAAGGGGCGGATACAATGAGCAGTTCTTC.

The chain joins TRBV6-6 to TRBJ2-1; D remains ambiguous. The CDR3 runs to 12 residues. Trimming stripped 6 bases from V and 13 bases from J, with 16 bases between. Germline lookup yields CDR1 MNHNY and CDR2 SVGAGI (reference sequence). Written as DNA, the CDR3 is TGTGCCAGCAGGGAAGAGGCGCTAGGACAGTTCTTC. This encodes CASREEALGQFF.

The CDR3 sequence is CASSSPGALDTQYF. The DNA for the CDR3 is TGTGCCAGCAGCTCCCCGGGGGCGCTAGATACGCAGTATTTT. V gene TRBV7-6 combines with J gene TRBJ2-3; D is perhaps TRBD1 or TRBD2 (6 bases each). The CDR3 contains 14 residues. Trimming took off 4 bases at V and 5 bases at J, with 13 bases between the two ends. Germline values: CDR1 SGHVS, CDR2 FNYEAQ. The variable domain in full, completed from reference TRBV7-6 and TRBJ2-3, reads GAGVSQSPRYKVTKRGQDVALRCDPISGHVSLYWYRQALGQGPEFLTYFNYEAQQDKSGLPNDRFSAERPEGSISTLTIQRTEQRDSAMYRCASSSPGALDTQYFGPGTRLTVL.

This clone appeared a few times. V and J are TRBV5-1 and TRBJ2-7, with D uncertain. There are 15 residues in the CDR3. The germline V gene encodes CDR1 SGHRS and CDR2 YFSETQ. Trimming stripped 0 bases from V and 0 bases from J, with 10 bases between. The CDR3 loop reads CASSLGQQSSYEQYF. In DNA form, the CDR3 reads TGCGCCAGCAGCTTGGGGCAGCAAAGCTCCTACGAGCAGTACTTC.

This chain uses TRBV4-2 with TRBJ1-2, with a possible D match to TRBD1 (6 bases). Trimming removed 7 bases from V and 3 bases from J, with 21 bases in between. The length of the CDR3 is 16 residues. CDR1 LGHNA and CDR2 YNFKEQ come from the germline V gene. The CDR3 DNA is TGTGCCAGCAACCTAAACGAACAGGGAGAGGACTATGGCTACACCTTC. Protein product: CASNLNEQGEDYGYTF.

The chain joins TRBV5-4 to TRBJ2-3, with 9 bases fitting TRBD2. V lost 7 bases to trimming and J lost 9 bases; unmatched junction nucleotides: 3. The CDR3 sequence is 11 residues long. Germline CDR1 SGHNT, CDR2 YYREEE (reference sequence). The CDR3 loop is CASGLAGTQYF. The CDR3 DNA sequence: TGTGCCAGCGGTCTAGCGGGGACGCAGTATTTT. Complete variable domain (other parts from reference TRBV5-4 and TRBJ2-3): ETGVTQSPTHLIKTRGQQVTLRCSSQSGHNTVSWYQQALGQGPQFIFQYYREEENGRGNFPPRFSGLQFPNYSSELNVNALELDDSALYLCASGLAGTQYFGPGTRLTVL.

This clone turned up a few times. CDR3 region: CAWRWGASRNNEQFF. Written as DNA, the CDR3 is TGTGCCTGGAGGTGGGGGGCTAGCAGAAACAATGAGCAGTTCTTC. The rearrangement joins TRBV30 to TRBJ2-1; D is perhaps TRBD1 or TRBD2 (6 bases each). V lost 3 bases, J lost 5 bases, and 17 bases lay in between. Germline V gives CDR1 GTSNPN, CDR2 SVGIG (reference sequence). CDR3 size: 15 residues.

The chain combines TRBV30 with TRBJ1-3; 7 bases line up with TRBD1. The junction had 8 bases not matched to a gene; V was cut back by 8 bases and J by 4 bases. This CDR3 spans 13 amino acids. Germline V gene lookup returns CDR1 GTSNPN and CDR2 SVGIG (reference sequence). The CDR3 DNA is TGTGCCCTCGAGGGGGCGTCCGGAAACACCATATATTTT. It yields the protein CALEGASGNTIYF.

The rearrangement joins TRBV6-1 to TRBJ1-2; no definite D call. This CDR3 spans 13 amino acids. Germline V gives CDR1 MNHNS, CDR2 SASEGT. Trimming shortened V by 8 bases and J by 2 bases, and 12 bases separated the two germline ends. The CDR3 sequence: CASRGGINYGYTF. Here the CDR3 DNA reads TGTGCCAGCCGAGGAGGAATAAACTATGGCTACACCTTC.

This clone turned up a few times. The V gene is TRBV5-1, the J gene TRBJ1-2; a weak D match, TRBD1 (5 bases). V dropped 0 bases and J dropped 2 bases, with 11 bases sitting between them. The CDR3 spans 15 residues. CDR1 and CDR2 from the germline V gene are SGHRS and YFSETQ. CDR3 nucleotides: TGCGCCAGCAGCTTGGATATATGGGGGAACTATGGCTACACCTTC. It specifies CASSLDIWGNYGYTF. The full variable domain, with the rest looked up from reference TRBV5-1 and TRBJ1-2, is KAGVTQTPRYLIKTRGQQVTLSCSPISGHRSVSWYQQTPGQGLQFLFEYFSETQRNKGNFPGRFSGRQFSNSRSEMNVSTLELGDSALYLCASSLDIWGNYGYTFGSGTRLTVV.

This clone showed up just a few times. The V gene is TRBV25-1, the J gene TRBJ1-2; TRBD1 might be the D (5 bases). The CDR3 length is 16 residues. Germline lookup yields CDR1 MGHDK and CDR2 SYGVNS. The germline V and J ends were trimmed by 4 bases and 2 bases, with 17 bases remaining between them. The DNA of the CDR3 is TGTGCCAGCAGTGTACCTGGGACCCCTGGAAACTATGGCTACACCTTC. This sequence encodes CASSVPGTPGNYGYTF.

The V gene is TRBV4-3, the J gene TRBJ2-3; no clear D. In germline, CDR1 is LGHNA, CDR2 YSLEER. The V end was cut by 4 bases, the J end by 6 bases, with 8 bases between. CDR3 size: 12 residues. CDR3 sequence reads: CASSLEDDTQYF. CDR3 nucleotides: TGCGCCAGCAGCCTTGAGGACGATACGCAGTATTTT.

This clone was recorded a few times. The rearrangement joins TRBV7-6 to TRBJ2-6; D remains ambiguous. The CDR3 covers 15 residues. V shed 8 bases and J shed 3 bases, with 14 bases lying between them. Germline V gene data show CDR1 as SGHVS and CDR2 as FNYEAQ. For the CDR3, the DNA is TGTGCCAGCGCACCGTGGGATGGTGGGGCCAACGTCCTGACTTTC. Translation: CASAPWDGGANVLTF. Full variable domain (rest looked up from reference TRBV7-6 and TRBJ2-6): GAGVSQSPRYKVTKRGQDVALRCDPISGHVSLYWYRQALGQGPEFLTYFNYEAQQDKSGLPNDRFSAERPEGSISTLTIQRTEQRDSAMYRCASAPWDGGANVLTFGAGSRLTVL.

The J gene is TRBJ2-3, the V gene TRBV2; D gene uncertain. V lost 6 bases and J 0 bases, leaving 7 bases between the germline ends. The CDR3 consists of 13 residues. Germline V gene data show CDR1 as SNHLY and CDR2 as FYNNEI. Here the CDR3 DNA reads TGTGCCAGCAGCTCTTTTAGCACAGATACGCAGTATTTT. Residues: CASSSFSTDTQYF.

This clone showed up just a few times. The chain joins TRBV5-6 to TRBJ2-7; D is undetermined. CDR1 is SGHDT and CDR2 is YYEEEE in the germline V gene. Trimming removed 1 base from V and 9 bases from J, with 8 bases in between. This CDR3 comprises 11 residues. CDR3 DNA: TGTGCCAGCAGCTTGAGGGATTTGCAGTACTTC. Protein product: CASSLRDLQYF.

This clone was observed a handful of times. The chain recombines TRBV5-1 with TRBJ2-3; D may match TRBD1 or TRBD2 (5 bases each). The V gene lost 4 bases and the J gene lost 4 bases, with 16 bases spanning the gap. This CDR3 has 15 residues. Germline loops: CDR1 SGHRS, CDR2 YFSETQ. This CDR3 is CASSNIRVGADTQYF. The CDR3, as DNA: TGCGCCAGCAGCAACATCAGGGTGGGAGCAGATACGCAGTATTTT.

This clone was detected a few times. The V and J genes are TRBV5-1 and TRBJ2-7; D gene unclear. Trimming cost V 4 bases and J 7 bases, with 15 bases left between them. Germline CDR1 reads SGHRS; CDR2 reads YFSETQ. The CDR3 spans 13 residues. For the CDR3, the DNA is TGCGCCAGCAGCCAAGGACGACCGGAGGAGCAGTACTTC. Protein product: CASSQGRPEEQYF.

In its sample, this clone was seen a few times. The chain uses TRBV11-2 and TRBJ1-1, with D hard to call. The CDR3 runs to 14 residues. Germline CDR1 reads SGHAT; CDR2 reads FQNNGV. V gave up 5 bases and J gave up 6 bases, with 16 bases separating them. The CDR3 coding sequence is TGTGCCAGCAGCCTGGACGGTTCGCGGGCTGAAGCTTTCTTT. Amino acid sequence: CASSLDGSRAEAFF.